This T cell receptor (beta chain) originates from a study of response to subunit inactivated influenza vaccine. MiXCR was run by TCRdb on the RT-PCR reads, yielding one entry per CDR3 protein. Found here are 650,000 to 850,000 distinct CDR3 sequences, approximately 15% of them singletons; the top ten hold around 6.5%. Whole-study findings and limits: After each seasonal influenza vaccination, few new T cells are recruited, the authors suggested.

As regards this clonotype: The antigen remains undetermined.

The clonotype was recovered from a man in his fifties who received an inactivated influenza vaccine. The sequencing used PBMCs from blood, collected around two weeks before vaccination.

The CDR3 sequence: CASSQDVGWRFF. DNA for the CDR3: TGTGCCAGCAGCCAAGACGTCGGGTGGCGGTTCTTC. The chain joins TRBV14 to TRBJ2-1; no reliable D call. CDR3 size: 12 residues. Per germline, CDR1 SGHDN and CDR2 FVKESK. Trimming cost V 0 bases and J 15 bases, with 12 bases left between them.